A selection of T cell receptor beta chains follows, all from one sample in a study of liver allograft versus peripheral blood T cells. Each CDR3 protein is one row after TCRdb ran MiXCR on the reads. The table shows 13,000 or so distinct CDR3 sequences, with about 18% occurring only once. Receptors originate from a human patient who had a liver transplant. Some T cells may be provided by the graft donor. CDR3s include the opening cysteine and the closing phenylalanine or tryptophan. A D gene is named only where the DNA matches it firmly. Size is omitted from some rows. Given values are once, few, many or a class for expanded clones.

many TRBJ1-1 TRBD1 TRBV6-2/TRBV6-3 CASRGQGAGTEAFF TGTGCCAGCAGGGGACAGGGAGCAGGCACTGAAGCTTTCTTT
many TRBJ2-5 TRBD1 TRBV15 CATSRGDRKETQYF TGTGCCACCAGCAGGGGGGACAGGAAAGAGACCCAGTACTTC
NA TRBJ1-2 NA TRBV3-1 CASSQINTYGYTF TGTGCCAGCAGCCAAATAAACACCTATGGCTACACCTTC
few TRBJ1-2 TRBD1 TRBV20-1 CSARGLRAGGANGYTF TGCAGTGCTAGAGGTTTAAGGGCAGGGGGCGCAAATGGCTACACCTTC
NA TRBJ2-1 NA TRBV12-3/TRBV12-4 CASSFYSASPDEQFF TGTGCCAGCAGTTTCTATTCGGCTAGCCCCGATGAGCAGTTCTTC
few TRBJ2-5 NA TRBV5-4 CASSSPGLQETQYF TGTGCCAGCAGCTCGCCGGGGCTACAAGAGACCCAGTACTTC
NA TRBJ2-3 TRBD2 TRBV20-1 CSARLAESTDTQYF TGCAGTGCTCGACTAGCGGAAAGCACAGATACGCAGTATTTT
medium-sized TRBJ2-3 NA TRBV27 CASREGLSTTDTQYF TGTGCCAGCAGGGAGGGACTTTCGACCACAGATACGCAGTATTTT
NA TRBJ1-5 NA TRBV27 CASSSRGGINQPQHF TGTGCCAGCAGTTCCCGGGGGGGTATCAATCAGCCCCAGCATTTT
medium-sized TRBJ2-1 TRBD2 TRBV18 CASSQGLAGGTEQFF TGTGCCAGCTCACAAGGACTAGCGGGAGGGACTGAGCAGTTCTTC
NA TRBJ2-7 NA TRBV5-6 CASSEIHKSSYEQYF TGTGCCAGCAGCGAGATTCACAAGAGCTCCTACGAGCAGTACTTC
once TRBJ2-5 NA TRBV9 CASSYQSDSRYQETQYF TGTGCCAGCAGCTATCAATCCGACTCCAGGTACCAAGAGACCCAGTACTTC
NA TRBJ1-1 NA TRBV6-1 CASSEGTEAFF TGTGCCAGCAGTGAGGGGACTGAAGCTTTCTTT
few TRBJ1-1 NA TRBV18 CASSPKGREGDTEAFF TGTGCCAGCTCCCCGAAGGGGCGAGAGGGGGACACTGAAGCTTTCTTT
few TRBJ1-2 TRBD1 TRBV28 CASSATGQGYGYTF TGTGCCAGCAGTGCCACCGGACAGGGTTATGGCTACACCTTC
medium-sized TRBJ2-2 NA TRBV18 CASSPRGQGETGELFF TGTGCCAGCTCACCACGCGGGCAGGGAGAAACCGGGGAGCTGTTTTTT
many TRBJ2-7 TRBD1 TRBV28 CASSELTGTGIYEQYF TGTGCCAGCAGTGAGCTTACCGGGACAGGGATCTACGAGCAGTACTTC
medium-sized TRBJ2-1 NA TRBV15 CATSRDRAGAYNEQFF TGTGCCACCAGCAGAGATAGGGCAGGGGCATACAATGAGCAGTTCTTC
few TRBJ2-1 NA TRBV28 CASSLFGLEEYNEQFF TGTGCCAGCAGTTTATTCGGACTGGAGGAGTACAATGAGCAGTTCTTC
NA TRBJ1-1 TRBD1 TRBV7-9 CASSLDPGTVNFMNTEAFF TGTGCCAGCAGCTTAGACCCCGGGACAGTTAACTTTATGAACACTGAAGCTTTCTTT
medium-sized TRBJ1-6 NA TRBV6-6 CASRELSSYNSPLHF TGTGCCAGCAGAGAATTAAGCTCCTATAATTCACCCCTCCACTTT
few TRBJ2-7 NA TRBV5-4 CASSLEADRTYEQYF TGTGCCAGCAGCTTGGAGGCGGACAGAACCTACGAGCAGTACTTC
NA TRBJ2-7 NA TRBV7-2 CASSFYRDYEQYF TGTGCCAGCAGCTTTTACAGGGACTACGAGCAGTACTTC
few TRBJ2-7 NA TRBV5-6 CASSLGQGSYEQYF TGTGCCAGCAGCTTGGGGCAGGGGTCCTACGAGCAGTACTTC
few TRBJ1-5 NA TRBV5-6 CASSFSHEGFNQPQHF TGTGCCAGCAGCTTTTCCCATGAGGGCTTCAATCAGCCCCAGCATTTT
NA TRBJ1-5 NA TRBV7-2 CASSSDNQPQHF TGTGCCAGCAGCTCTGACAATCAGCCCCAGCATTTT
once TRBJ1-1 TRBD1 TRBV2 CASRITGDTEAFF TGTGCCAGCAGGATAACAGGGGACACTGAAGCTTTCTTT
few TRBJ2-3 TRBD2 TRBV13 CASSQPRGGSTDTQYF TGTGCCAGCAGCCAACCTAGGGGAGGGAGCACAGATACGCAGTATTTT
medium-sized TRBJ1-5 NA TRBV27 CASSLAGNQPQHF TGTGCCAGCAGCTTAGCAGGGAATCAGCCCCAGCATTTT
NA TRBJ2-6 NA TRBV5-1 CASSLLLGANVLTF TGCGCCAGCAGCTTGTTACTAGGGGCCAACGTCCTGACTTTC
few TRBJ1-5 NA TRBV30 CAWSVPQFNQPQHF TGTGCCTGGAGTGTACCCCAGTTTAATCAGCCCCAGCATTTT
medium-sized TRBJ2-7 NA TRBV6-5 CASTTRAKGREQYF TGTGCCAGCACCACACGGGCGAAGGGGCGCGAGCAGTACTTC
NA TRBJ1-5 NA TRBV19 CASIATASSQPQHF TGTGCCAGTATTGCGACAGCCTCGAGTCAGCCCCAGCATTTT
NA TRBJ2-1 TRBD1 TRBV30 CAWSGGGDRNEQFF TGTGCCTGGAGTGGAGGGGGCGATCGCAATGAGCAGTTCTTC
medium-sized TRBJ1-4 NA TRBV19 CASSPTVANEKLFF TGTGCCAGTAGCCCGACAGTAGCTAATGAAAAACTGTTTTTT
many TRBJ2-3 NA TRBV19 CASSPRDRPSTDTQYF TGTGCCAGTAGTCCGCGGGACAGACCGAGCACAGATACGCAGTATTTT
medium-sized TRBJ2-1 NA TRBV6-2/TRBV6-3 CASTRLGEQFF TGTGCCAGCACTCGGCTCGGTGAGCAGTTCTTC
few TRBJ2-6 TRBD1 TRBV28 CASSATGSGANVLTF TGTGCCAGCAGTGCGACAGGGTCTGGGGCCAACGTCCTGACTTTC
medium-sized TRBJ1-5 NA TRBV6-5 CASSYGGNNQPQHF TGTGCCAGCAGTTACGGGGGAAACAATCAGCCCCAGCATTTT
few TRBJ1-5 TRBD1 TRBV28 CASSSPLGTGIYQPQHF TGTGCCAGCAGTTCCCCACTCGGGACAGGGATTTATCAGCCCCAGCATTTT
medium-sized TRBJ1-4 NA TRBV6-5 CASSYGGSPKLFF TGTGCCAGCAGTTACGGCGGCAGCCCAAAACTGTTTTTT
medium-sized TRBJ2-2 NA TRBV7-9 CASSFERYTGELFF TGTGCCAGCAGCTTCGAGCGATACACCGGGGAGCTGTTTTTT